This T cell receptor (beta chain) was recorded in a study of blood T cell repertoires in COVID-19. Looking at the study overall: Italy, Spain and the United States were the sources of the convalescent and acute COVID-19 samples. T cells, B-cell-depleted T cells, or PBMCs provided the cDNA or gDNA that served as material.

This clone was seen only once. As processed by the authors: Amplifying reference gene primers gave estimates of nucleated cell counts. TCRdb's copy holds only in-frame clones and misses some; the assay was immunoSEQ multiplex PCR. The V and J calls and the clone size are those of that table, but D and trimming were determined from the DNA. The sample carries about 110,000 clones, approximately 86% recorded once. This clonotype originated in a man in his forties or fifties with acute or convalescent COVID-19. The sample taken for sequencing was peripheral blood.

CDR3 sequence: CATSDELAGGGNEQFF. The CDR3 DNA reads as TGTGCCACCAGTGACGAACTAGCGGGAGGTGGCAATGAGCAGTTCTTC. The J gene is TRBJ2-1, the V gene TRBV24-1, with 12 nucleotides matching TRBD2. Germline V gene sequence: CDR1 KGHDR, CDR2 SFDVKD. The CDR3 is 16 amino acids. J lost 6 bases, V lost 4 bases, and 6 bases had no gene match.